In its sample, the clone carrying this T cell receptor (beta chain) was seen many times. cDNA libraries for TCR alpha and TCR beta, carrying sample barcodes and UMIs, came from 5'RACE with constant-segment primers. Each CDR3 protein is one row after TCRdb ran MiXCR on the 5' RACE reads. The repertoire holds about 400,000 distinct CDR3 sequences, with approximately 18% as singletons. The data stem from a study of T-cell memory formation after mild COVID-19. Germline lookup yields CDR1 LGHDT and CDR2 YNNKEL (reference sequence). V was pared by 4 bases and J by 1 base, with 17 bases between. There are 17 residues in the CDR3.

The chain recombines TRBV3-1 with TRBJ2-4, with D possibly being TRBD1 (8 bases). The material sequenced was PBMCs or a T cell subset sorted from them (not recorded which). The clonotype was recovered from a man aged 18-30 years who had mild COVID-19 (a few samples of this study predate the infection). Cell type and time point are not known. CDR3 DNA sequence: TGTGCCAGCAGCCCAAATACAGGGGGGGCCGCCAAAAACATTCAGTACTTC. Encoded protein: CASSPNTGGAAKNIQYF.